The 6 T cell receptor beta chains given below trace back to one sample, sequenced in a study of blood T cell repertoires in COVID-19 (dated by TCRdb to the early 2020s). Library preparation employed the immunoSEQ multiplex PCR assay. TCRdb's version of the immuneACCESS table is confined to in-frame rearrangements and falls short of the full clone set. An unresolved V gene accounts for under half of the shortfall where checked; the remainder is of unknown origin. For this sample the table gives 150,000 to 200,000 clones, of which around three quarters were detected only once. The ten largest clones add up to roughly 7.5% of the sample. The sequenced sample consisted of peripheral blood. The receptors derive from a man between 60 and 75 years old with acute or convalescent COVID-19.

The rearrangement links TRBV11-3 to TRBJ2-1; 11 nucleotides align to TRBD2. Germline lookup yields CDR1 SGHNT and CDR2 YENEEA. J was trimmed by 6 bases and V by 1 base; bases with no gene match: 5. CDR3 length equals 16 residues. This chain's CDR3 is CASSLGGSGGANEQFF. The CDR3 coding sequence is TGTGCCAGCAGCTTAGGCGGTAGCGGGGGGGCCAATGAGCAGTTCTTC.

This clone has only one observation. V gene TRBV24-1 combines with J gene TRBJ1-2; D not resolved. V dropped 2 bases and J dropped 4 bases, with 10 bases sitting between them. CDR3 size: 14 residues. Germline V gives CDR1 KGHDR, CDR2 SFDVKD. The chain's CDR3 is CATSDSGRGYGYTF. In nucleotides, the CDR3 is TGTGCCACCAGTGATTCGGGCCGGGGCTATGGCTACACCTTC.

This chain connects TRBV24-1 to TRBJ2-2; 7 bases are a match to TRBD1. CDR1 and CDR2 (germline): KGHDR, SFDVKD. Trimming took 0 bases from V and 5 from J; bases not matched to a gene: 2. The CDR3 length is 15 residues. The CDR3 spells CATSDLEQGTGELFF. CDR3 bases: TGTGCCACCAGTGATTTGGAACAGGGGACCGGGGAGCTGTTTTTT.

This clone was detected once. The V call is TRBV18, the J call TRBJ1-1; tentative D call: TRBD1 (6 bases). The CDR3 is 12 residues long. Germline assignment: CDR1 KGHSH and CDR2 LQKENI. V was clipped by 3 bases and J by 6 bases, with 8 bases between them. The CDR3 reads CASSPGTPEAFF. The CDR3, as DNA: TGTGCCAGCTCACCCGGGACACCTGAAGCTTTCTTT.

This clone appeared a single time. The chain recombines TRBV3-1 (or the pseudogene TRBV3-2) with TRBJ2-3, with 9 bases matching TRBD1. The junction had 8 bases not matched to a gene; V was cut back by 4 bases and J by 6 bases. The CDR3 totals 15 residues. Germline assignment: CDR1 LGHDT and CDR2 YNNKEL (reference sequence). The CDR3 DNA follows: TGTGCCAGCAGCCCGACCCGGGACAGGGTTGATACGCAGTATTTT. This translates into CASSPTRDRVDTQYF.

J is TRBJ1-2 and V is TRBV7-2; 7 positions agree with TRBD1. Germline V lookup: CDR1 SGHTA, CDR2 FQGNSA. V was clipped by 4 bases and J by 8 bases; unmatched bases: 13. This CDR3 contains 15 residues. The CDR3: CASSSSYRGGEGYTF. The CDR3 region has the DNA TGTGCCAGCAGCTCCTCATACAGGGGCGGAGAAGGCTACACCTTC.